This T cell receptor beta chain was observed in a study of early T cells in non-severe SARS-CoV-2 infection. The wider study: Unsorted whole blood bulk RNA was sequenced, with unpaired chains. Whole-study findings and limits: Anti-spike CD8 responses were favored in VDJdb matching, and private and CD4 specificities were missed.

This clonotype has just a few counts. As yet, its antigen is unknown. The CDR3 is 16 residues long. Trimming pared 2 bases from V and 0 bases from J, leaving 11 bases between. Germline V gene data show CDR1 as SGHTA and CDR2 as FQGTGA. Individual cDNA molecules carried attached unique molecular identifiers. TCRdb re-analysed the 5' RACE reads in MiXCR, keeping a single row per CDR3 protein. The sample records 70,000 or so distinct CDR3 sequences, about a tenth being singletons. This receptor was taken from an adult who was a healthcare worker with PCR-confirmed SARS-CoV-2 infection or an uninfected control (not recorded which). Sequencing used whole blood, obtained at baseline. The genes are TRBV7-3 and TRBJ2-1; D ambiguous. The CDR3 bases are TGTGCCAGCAGCTTATCCGGCGGAAGCTCCTACAATGAGCAGTTCTTC. It specifies CASSLSGGSSYNEQFF.